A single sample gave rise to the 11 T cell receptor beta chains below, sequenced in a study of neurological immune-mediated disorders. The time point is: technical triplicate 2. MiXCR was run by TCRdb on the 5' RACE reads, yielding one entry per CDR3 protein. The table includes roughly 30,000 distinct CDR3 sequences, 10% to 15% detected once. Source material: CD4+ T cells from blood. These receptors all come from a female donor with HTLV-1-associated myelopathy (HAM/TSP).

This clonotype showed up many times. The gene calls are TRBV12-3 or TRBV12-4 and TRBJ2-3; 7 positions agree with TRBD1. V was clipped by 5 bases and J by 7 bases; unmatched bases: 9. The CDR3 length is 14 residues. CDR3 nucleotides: TGTGCCAGCAGTGCCGGGACAGCAGGAAATACGCAGTATTTT. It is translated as CASSAGTAGNTQYF.

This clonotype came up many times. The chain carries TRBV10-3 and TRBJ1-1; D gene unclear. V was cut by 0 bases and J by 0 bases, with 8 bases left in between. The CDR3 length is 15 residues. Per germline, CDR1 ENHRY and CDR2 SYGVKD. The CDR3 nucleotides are TGTGCCATCAGTGAGTCTTCGGGGTTGAACACTGAAGCTTTCTTT. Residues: CAISESSGLNTEAFF.

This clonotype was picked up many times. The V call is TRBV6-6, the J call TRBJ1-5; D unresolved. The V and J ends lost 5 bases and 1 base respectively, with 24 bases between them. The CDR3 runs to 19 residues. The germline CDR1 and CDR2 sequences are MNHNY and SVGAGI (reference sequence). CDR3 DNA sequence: TGTGCCAGCAGTCCCAACCCATCGGGCCCACTGGGGAGCAATCAGCCCCAGCATTTT. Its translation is CASSPNPSGPLGSNQPQHF.

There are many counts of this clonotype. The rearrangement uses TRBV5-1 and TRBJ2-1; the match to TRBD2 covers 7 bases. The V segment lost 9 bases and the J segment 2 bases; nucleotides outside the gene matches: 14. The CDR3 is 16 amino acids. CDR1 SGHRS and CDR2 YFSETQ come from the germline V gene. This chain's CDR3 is CATSTQPAGAYNEQFF. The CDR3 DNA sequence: TGCGCCACCTCGACCCAACCGGCGGGGGCCTACAATGAGCAGTTCTTC.

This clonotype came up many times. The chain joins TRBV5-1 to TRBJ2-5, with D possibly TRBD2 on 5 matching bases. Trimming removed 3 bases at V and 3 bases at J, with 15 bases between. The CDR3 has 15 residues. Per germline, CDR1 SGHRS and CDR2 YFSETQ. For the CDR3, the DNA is TGCGCCAGCAGCTCCGGGATCCTTGAGAAAGAGACCCAGTACTTC. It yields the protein CASSSGILEKETQYF.

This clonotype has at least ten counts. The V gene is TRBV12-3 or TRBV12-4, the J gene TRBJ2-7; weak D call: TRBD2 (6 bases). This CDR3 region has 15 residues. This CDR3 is CAHHRDSSRDYEQYF. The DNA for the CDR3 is TGTGCGCATCACCGGGACTCCTCTCGGGACTACGAGCAGTACTTC.

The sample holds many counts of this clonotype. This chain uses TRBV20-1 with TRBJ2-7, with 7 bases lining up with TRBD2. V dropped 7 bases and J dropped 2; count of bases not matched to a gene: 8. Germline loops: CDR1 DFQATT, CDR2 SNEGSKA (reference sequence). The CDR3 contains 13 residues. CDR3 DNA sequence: TGCAGTGTGCGCGGGAGTTGGGCCTACGAGCAGTACTTC. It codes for CSVRGSWAYEQYF.

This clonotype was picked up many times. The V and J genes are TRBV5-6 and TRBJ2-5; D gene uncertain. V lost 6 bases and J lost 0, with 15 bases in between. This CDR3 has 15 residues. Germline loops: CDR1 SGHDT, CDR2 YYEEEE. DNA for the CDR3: TGTGCCAGCATCAATAGCCCAGGTCACCAAGAGACCCAGTACTTC. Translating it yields CASINSPGHQETQYF.

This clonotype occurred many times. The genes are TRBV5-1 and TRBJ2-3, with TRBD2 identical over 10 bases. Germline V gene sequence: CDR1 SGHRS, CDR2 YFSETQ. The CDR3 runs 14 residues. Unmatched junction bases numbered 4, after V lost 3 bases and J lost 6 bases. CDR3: CASSSLAGEDTQYF. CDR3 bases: TGCGCCAGCAGCTCTCTAGCGGGGGAGGATACGCAGTATTTT.

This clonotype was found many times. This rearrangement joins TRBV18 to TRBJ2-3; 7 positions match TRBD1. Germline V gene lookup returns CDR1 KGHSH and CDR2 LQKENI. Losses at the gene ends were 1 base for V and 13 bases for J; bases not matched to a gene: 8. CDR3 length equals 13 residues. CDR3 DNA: TGTGCCAGCTCACCACGACAGGGACCACCGGAGTATTTT. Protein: CASSPRQGPPEYF.

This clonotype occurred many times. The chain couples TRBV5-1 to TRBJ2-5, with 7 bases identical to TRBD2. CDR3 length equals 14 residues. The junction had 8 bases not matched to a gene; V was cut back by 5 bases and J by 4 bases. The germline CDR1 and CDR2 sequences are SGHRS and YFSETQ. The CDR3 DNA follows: TGCGCCAGCAGTCAAAAACCGGGAGGAGAGACCCAGTACTTC. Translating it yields CASSQKPGGETQYF.